The 8 T cell receptor beta chains below come from one sample, sequenced in a study of PD-L1 blockade in urothelial cancer. Profiling relied on immunoSEQ multiplex PCR, and the TCRdb table lists in-frame clones only, not all of them. Of about 88,000 clones in the sample, 90% to 95% were seen once. This sample comprised PBMCs, obtained around atezolizumab (anti-PD-L1) treatment. Receptors originate from a man between 60 and 70 years old with urothelial cancer.

The rearrangement links TRBV6-1 to TRBJ2-5, with a possible D match to TRBD2 (6 bases). CDR3 size: 15 residues. Germline V lookup: CDR1 MNHNS, CDR2 SASEGT. The V gene lost 4 bases and the J gene lost 5 bases, with 17 bases spanning the gap. The CDR3 here is CASSGRNGSLETQYF. For the CDR3, the DNA is TGTGCCAGCAGTGGGAGAAACGGGAGTCTGGAGACCCAGTACTTC.

The chain combines TRBV4-3 with TRBJ2-1; the match to TRBD1 covers 7 bases. The germline V gene encodes CDR1 LGHNA and CDR2 YSLEER. The CDR3 has 14 amino acids. The V and J ends lost 4 bases and 6 bases, in that order; junction bases with no gene match: 6. This CDR3 is CASSLQTGTNEQFF. CDR3 nucleotide sequence: TGCGCCAGCAGCCTTCAGACAGGGACCAATGAGCAGTTCTTC.

The V call is TRBV18, the J call TRBJ2-3; tentative D call: TRBD2 (5 bases). The CDR3 runs to 14 residues. CDR1 and CDR2 from the germline V gene are KGHSH and LQKENI. Trimming removed 5 bases from V and 2 bases from J, with 11 bases in between. In nucleotides, the CDR3 is TGTGCCAGCTCATCGACCGGGGTCACAGATACGCAGTATTTT. Translating gives CASSSTGVTDTQYF.

The rearrangement links TRBV7-3 to TRBJ2-7; 8 nucleotides align to TRBD2. The V gene's germline CDR1 is SGHTA and CDR2 FQGTGA. The CDR3 loop spans 16 amino acids. V lost 1 base, J lost 0 bases, and 5 bases stayed unmatched. Here the CDR3 reads CASSLRAGGNSYEQYF. In nucleotides, the CDR3 is TGTGCCAGCAGCTTAAGGGCGGGGGGCAACTCCTACGAGCAGTACTTC.

The chain couples TRBV6-1 to TRBJ2-7, with 14 bases aligning to TRBD2. After removal of 4 bases from V and 2 bases from J, the junction contained 10 bases not matched to a gene. The CDR3 totals 18 residues. The germline V gene has CDR1 MNHNS and CDR2 SASEGT. The CDR3 loop is CASSGRLAGGPGAYEQYF. The CDR3 region has the DNA TGTGCCAGCAGTGGTCGACTAGCGGGAGGGCCGGGAGCCTACGAGCAGTACTTC.

The chain recombines TRBV19 with TRBJ2-1; TRBD2 matches at 11 bases. The V segment lost 5 bases and the J segment 6 bases; nucleotides outside the gene matches: 3. Per germline, CDR1 LNHDA and CDR2 SQIVND (reference sequence). The CDR3 contains 14 residues. The CDR3 loop reads CASSRTSGLNEQFF. The CDR3 DNA reads TGTGCCAGTAGTCGGACTAGCGGGCTCAATGAGCAGTTCTTC.

The V call is TRBV6-5, the J call TRBJ2-7; D may be TRBD1 (6 bases). Germline V gives CDR1 MNHEY, CDR2 SVGAGI. V was shortened by 0 bases and J by 3 bases, with 15 bases between the two germline ends. The CDR3 has 16 residues. CDR3 loop: CASSYSTGQKVYEQYF. The CDR3 DNA reads TGTGCCAGCAGTTACTCGACTGGACAGAAGGTCTACGAGCAGTACTTC.

The V gene is TRBV4-2, the J gene TRBJ2-2, with 9 bases fitting TRBD2. The CDR3 spans 15 residues. The J segment lost 4 bases and the V segment lost 5 bases, leaving 5 bases of the junction unmatched. CDR1 is LGHNA, CDR2 YNFKEQ, per germline. CDR3 sequence: CASSSGGRGTGELFF. In DNA form, the CDR3 reads TGTGCCAGCAGCTCGGGCGGGAGGGGCACCGGGGAGCTGTTTTTT.